These 3 T cell receptor beta chains were all obtained from the same sample, sequenced in a study of shared T cell receptors in the human thymus. TCRdb keeps only in-frame clones here, not all; method: immunoSEQ multiplex PCR. In the table there are approximately 490,000 clones, around three quarters of which are singletons. These data were likewise used in another study, on human thymus T cells.

What was sequenced was thymocytes. These receptors originate from a boy under two years old with a congenital heart defect.

This clone was counted a few times. The chain carries TRBV19 and TRBJ2-3, with D possibly TRBD2 on 7 matching bases. The length of the CDR3 is 14 residues. Trimming left V 3 bases short and J 4 bases short, with 11 bases between. In germline, CDR1 is LNHDA, CDR2 SQIVND (reference sequence). The CDR3 is CASSIPGGADTQYF. CDR3 bases: TGTGCCAGTAGTATTCCGGGGGGCGCAGATACGCAGTATTTT.

The J gene is TRBJ1-1, the V gene TRBV29-1; weak D call: TRBD1 (5 bases). Trimming pared 4 bases from V and 1 base from J, leaving 16 bases between. This CDR3 contains 15 residues. CDR1 and CDR2 from the germline V gene are SQVTM and ANQGSEA. CDR3 protein: CSVGFFVRGNTEAFF. CDR3 DNA sequence: TGCAGCGTTGGTTTTTTTGTTAGGGGGAACACTGAAGCTTTCTTT.

This clone was observed once. The chain carries TRBV7-2 and TRBJ2-7; 13 nucleotides align to TRBD2. The CDR3 runs to 17 residues. V lost 3 bases and J lost 2; bases outside the gene matches: 7. Germline lookup yields CDR1 SGHTA and CDR2 FQGNSA. The CDR3 loop reads CASSLGLAGQPTYEQYF. The CDR3 bases are TGTGCCAGCAGCTTGGGACTAGCGGGGCAACCTACCTACGAGCAGTACTTC.